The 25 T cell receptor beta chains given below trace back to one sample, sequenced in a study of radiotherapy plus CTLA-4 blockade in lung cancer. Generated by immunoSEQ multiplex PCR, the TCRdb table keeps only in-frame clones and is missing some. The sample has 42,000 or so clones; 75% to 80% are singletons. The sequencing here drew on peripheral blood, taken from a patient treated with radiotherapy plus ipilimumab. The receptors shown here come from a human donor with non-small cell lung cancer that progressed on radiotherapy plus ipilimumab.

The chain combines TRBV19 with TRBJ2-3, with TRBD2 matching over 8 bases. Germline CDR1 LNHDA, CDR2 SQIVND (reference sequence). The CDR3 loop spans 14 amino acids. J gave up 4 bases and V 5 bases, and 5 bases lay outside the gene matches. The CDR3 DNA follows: TGTGCCAGTAGTCGCACCGGGGGGGCAGATACGCAGTATTTT. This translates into CASSRTGGADTQYF.

Here the CDR3 reads CASSQALNTEAFF. Written as DNA, the CDR3 is TGTGCCAGCAGCCAGGCCTTGAACACTGAAGCTTTCTTT. The chain joins TRBV7-8 to TRBJ1-1; D unclear. Germline V gene data show CDR1 as SGHVS and CDR2 as FQNEAQ. CDR3 size: 13 residues. With 5 bases removed from V and 0 bases from J, the gap between germline ends came to 7 bases.

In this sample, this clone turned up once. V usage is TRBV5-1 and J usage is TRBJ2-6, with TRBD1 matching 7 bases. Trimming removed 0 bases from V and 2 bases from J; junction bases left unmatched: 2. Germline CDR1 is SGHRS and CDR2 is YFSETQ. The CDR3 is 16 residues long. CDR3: CASSLDQGAGANVLTF. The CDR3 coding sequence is TGCGCCAGCAGCTTGGATCAGGGGGCTGGGGCCAACGTCCTGACTTTC.

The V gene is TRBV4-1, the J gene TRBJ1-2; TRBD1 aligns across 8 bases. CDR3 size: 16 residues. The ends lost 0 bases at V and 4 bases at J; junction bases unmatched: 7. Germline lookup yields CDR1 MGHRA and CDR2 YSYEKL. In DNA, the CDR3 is TGCGCCAGCAGCCAAGAAGGGGGACAGGAGTTCTATGGCTACACCTTC. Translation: CASSQEGGQEFYGYTF.

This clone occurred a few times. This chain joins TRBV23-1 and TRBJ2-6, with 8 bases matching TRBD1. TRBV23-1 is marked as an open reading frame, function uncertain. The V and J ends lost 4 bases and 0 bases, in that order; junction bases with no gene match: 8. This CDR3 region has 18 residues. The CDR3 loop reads CASSRLRDRISGANVLTF. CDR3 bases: TGCGCCAGCAGTCGCCTCCGGGACAGGATCTCTGGGGCCAACGTCCTGACTTTC.

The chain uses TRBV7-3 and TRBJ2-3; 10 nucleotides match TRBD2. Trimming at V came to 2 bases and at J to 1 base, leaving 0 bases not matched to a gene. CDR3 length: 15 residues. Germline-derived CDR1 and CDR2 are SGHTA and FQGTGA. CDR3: CASSLLAGGTDTQYF. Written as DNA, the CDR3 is TGTGCCAGCAGCTTACTAGCGGGGGGCACAGATACGCAGTATTTT.

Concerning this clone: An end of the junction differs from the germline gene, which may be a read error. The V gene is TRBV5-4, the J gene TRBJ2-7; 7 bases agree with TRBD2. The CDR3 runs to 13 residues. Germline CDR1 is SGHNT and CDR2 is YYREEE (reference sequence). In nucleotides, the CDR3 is TGTGCCAACAGCTTGGGGGGGGTTAGCGAGCAGTACTTC. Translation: CANSLGGVSEQYF.

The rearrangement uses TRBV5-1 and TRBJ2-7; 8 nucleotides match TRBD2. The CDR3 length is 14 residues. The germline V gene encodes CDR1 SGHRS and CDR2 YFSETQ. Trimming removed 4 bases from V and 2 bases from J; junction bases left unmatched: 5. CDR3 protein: CASSPSGGTYEQYF. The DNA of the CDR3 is TGCGCCAGCAGCCCCTCGGGGGGGACCTACGAGCAGTACTTC. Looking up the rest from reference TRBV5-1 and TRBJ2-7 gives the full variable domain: KAGVTQTPRYLIKTRGQQVTLSCSPISGHRSVSWYQQTPGQGLQFLFEYFSETQRNKGNFPGRFSGRQFSNSRSEMNVSTLELGDSALYLCASSPSGGTYEQYFGPGTRLTVT.

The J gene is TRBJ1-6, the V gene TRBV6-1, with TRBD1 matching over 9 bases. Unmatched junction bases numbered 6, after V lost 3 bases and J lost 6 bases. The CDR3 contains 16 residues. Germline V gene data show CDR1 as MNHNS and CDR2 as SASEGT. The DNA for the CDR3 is TGTGCCAGCAGTGATCAAGGGACAGGGATTAATTCACCCCTCCACTTT. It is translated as CASSDQGTGINSPLHF.

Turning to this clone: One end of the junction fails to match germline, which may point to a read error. For the CDR3, the DNA is TGTGCCAGCGGAGGGGGGGGACCCACAGGTACGCAGTATTTT. It translates to CASGGGGPTGTQYF. This chain uses TRBV2 with TRBJ2-3, with D possibly TRBD2 on 7 matching bases. This CDR3 comprises 14 residues. Germline V gene lookup returns CDR1 SNHLY and CDR2 FYNNEI.

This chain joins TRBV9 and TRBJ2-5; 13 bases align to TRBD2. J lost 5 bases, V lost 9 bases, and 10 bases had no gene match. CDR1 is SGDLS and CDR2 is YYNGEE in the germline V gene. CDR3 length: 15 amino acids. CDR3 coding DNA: TGTGCCATACCTCCGACTAGCGGGGGGTCGGAGACCCAGTACTTC. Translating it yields CAIPPTSGGSETQYF.

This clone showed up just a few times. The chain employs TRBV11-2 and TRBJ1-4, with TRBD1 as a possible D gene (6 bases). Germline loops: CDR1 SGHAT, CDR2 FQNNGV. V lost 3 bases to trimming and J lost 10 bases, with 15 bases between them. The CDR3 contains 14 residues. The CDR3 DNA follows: TGTGCCAGCAGCTTGGCGGGAGGGGGAAGAAAACTGTTTTTT. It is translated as CASSLAGGGRKLFF.

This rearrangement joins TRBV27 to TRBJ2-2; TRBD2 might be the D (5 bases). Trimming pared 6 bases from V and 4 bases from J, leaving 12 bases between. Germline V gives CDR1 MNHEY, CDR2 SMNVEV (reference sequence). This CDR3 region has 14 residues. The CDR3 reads CASSSRDLTGELFF. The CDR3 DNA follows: TGTGCCAGCAGCAGCCGGGATCTCACCGGGGAGCTGTTTTTT.

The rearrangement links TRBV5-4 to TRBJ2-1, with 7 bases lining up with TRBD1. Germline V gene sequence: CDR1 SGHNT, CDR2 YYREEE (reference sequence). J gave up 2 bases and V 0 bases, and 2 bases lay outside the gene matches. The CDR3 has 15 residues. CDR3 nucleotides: TGTGCCAGCAGCTTGGACAGGGGACCCTACAATGAGCAGTTCTTC. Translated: CASSLDRGPYNEQFF.

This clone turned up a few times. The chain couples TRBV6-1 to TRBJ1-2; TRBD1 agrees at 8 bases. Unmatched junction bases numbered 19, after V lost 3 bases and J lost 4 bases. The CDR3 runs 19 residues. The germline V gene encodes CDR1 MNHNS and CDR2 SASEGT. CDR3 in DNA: TGTGCCAGCAGTGATGGGAGGGTCAGGACAGGGAAGGAAGTCTATGGCTACACCTTC. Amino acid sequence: CASSDGRVRTGKEVYGYTF.

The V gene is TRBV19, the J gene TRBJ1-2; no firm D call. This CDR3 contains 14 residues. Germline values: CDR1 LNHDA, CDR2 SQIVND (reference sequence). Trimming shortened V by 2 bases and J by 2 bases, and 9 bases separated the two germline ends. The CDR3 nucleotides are TGTGCCAGTAGTATAAGTGTCGCGAACTATGGCTACACCTTC. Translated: CASSISVANYGYTF.

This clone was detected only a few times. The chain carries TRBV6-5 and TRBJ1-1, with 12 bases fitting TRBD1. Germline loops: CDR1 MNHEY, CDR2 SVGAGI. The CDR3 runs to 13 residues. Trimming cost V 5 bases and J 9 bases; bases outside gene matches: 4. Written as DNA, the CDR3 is TGTGCCAGCAGTAACCGGGACAGGGGGCAAGCTTTCTTT. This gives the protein CASSNRDRGQAFF.

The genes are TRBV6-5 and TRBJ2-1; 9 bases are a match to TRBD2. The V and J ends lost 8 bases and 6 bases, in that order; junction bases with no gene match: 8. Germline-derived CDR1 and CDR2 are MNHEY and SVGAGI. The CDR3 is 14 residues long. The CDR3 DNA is TGTGCCAGCGGGGGGAGCGGGGGGTCCAATGAGCAGTTCTTC. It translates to CASGGSGGSNEQFF.

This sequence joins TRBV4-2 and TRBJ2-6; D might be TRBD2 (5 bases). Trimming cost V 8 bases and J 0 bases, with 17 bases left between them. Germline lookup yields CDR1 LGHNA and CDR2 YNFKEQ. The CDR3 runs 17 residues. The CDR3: CASSKAEVDSGANVLTF. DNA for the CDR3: TGTGCCAGCTCGAAGGCGGAGGTAGACTCTGGGGCCAACGTCCTGACTTTC.

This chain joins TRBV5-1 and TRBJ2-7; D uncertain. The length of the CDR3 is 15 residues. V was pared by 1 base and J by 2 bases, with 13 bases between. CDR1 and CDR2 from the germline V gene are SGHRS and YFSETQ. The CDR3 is CASSLLGVNPYEQYF. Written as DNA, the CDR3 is TGCGCCAGCAGCTTGCTGGGCGTAAACCCCTACGAGCAGTACTTC.

CDR3 sequence: CASSGRGGPHQPQHF. CDR3 in DNA: TGTGCCAGCAGCGGGCGAGGGGGACCCCATCAGCCCCAGCATTTT. The V call is TRBV2, the J call TRBJ1-5; D is perhaps TRBD1 (6 bases). The CDR3 spans 15 residues. V lost 6 bases and J 5 bases, leaving 17 bases between the germline ends. CDR1 is SNHLY, CDR2 FYNNEI, per germline.

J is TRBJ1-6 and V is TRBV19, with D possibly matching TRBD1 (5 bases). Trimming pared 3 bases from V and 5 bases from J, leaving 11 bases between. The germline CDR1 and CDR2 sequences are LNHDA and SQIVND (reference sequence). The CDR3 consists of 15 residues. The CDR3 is CASSIGDRHNSPLHF. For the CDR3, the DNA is TGTGCCAGTAGTATCGGCGACAGACATAATTCACCCCTCCACTTT. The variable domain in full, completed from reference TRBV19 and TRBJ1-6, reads DGGITQSPKYLFRKEGQNVTLSCEQNLNHDAMYWYRQDPGQGLRLIYYSQIVNDFQKGDIAEGYSVSREKKESFPLTVTSAQKNPTAFYLCASSIGDRHNSPLHFGNGTRLTVT.

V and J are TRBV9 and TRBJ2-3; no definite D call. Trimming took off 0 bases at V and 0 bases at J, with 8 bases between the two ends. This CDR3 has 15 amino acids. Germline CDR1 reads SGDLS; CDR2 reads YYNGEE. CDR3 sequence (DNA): TGTGCCAGCAGCGTAGGTTGGGCTAGCACAGATACGCAGTATTTT. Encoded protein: CASSVGWASTDTQYF.

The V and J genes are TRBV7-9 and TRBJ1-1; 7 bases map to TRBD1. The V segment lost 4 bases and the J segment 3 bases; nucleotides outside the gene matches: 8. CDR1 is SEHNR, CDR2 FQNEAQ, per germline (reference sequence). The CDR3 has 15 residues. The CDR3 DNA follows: TGTGCCAGCAGCTCCCAAGGGACAGCTGACACTGAAGCTTTCTTT. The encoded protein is CASSSQGTADTEAFF.

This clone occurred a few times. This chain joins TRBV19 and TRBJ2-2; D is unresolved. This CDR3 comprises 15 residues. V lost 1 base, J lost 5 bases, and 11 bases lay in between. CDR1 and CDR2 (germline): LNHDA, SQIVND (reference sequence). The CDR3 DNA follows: TGTGCCAGTAGTATAGTTTACGGGTTGACCGGGGAGCTGTTTTTT. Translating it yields CASSIVYGLTGELFF.